Sequencing of this TCR beta chain was carried out in a study of T cell responses to AZD1222 COVID-19 vaccine. Overall study findings and caveats: Seropositive AZD1222 recipients at baseline numbered only 6 or 7. Within unmutated variant regions lay the reported targets of nearly half of spike-specific TCRs.

Clones were read by immunoSEQ multiplex PCR, and TCRdb kept only the in-frame ones, dropping some. Found here are about 120,000 clones, roughly nine tenths of them singletons; the top ten hold 2.4%. Remarks on this clone: Antigen: not known.

In germline, CDR1 is SGHAT, CDR2 FQNNGV. With V trimmed by 11 bases and J by 1 base, 4 bases remained unmatched. CDR3 length equals 12 residues. This sequence originates from an adult in good health. The V gene is TRBV11-2, the J gene TRBJ1-1, with 7 nucleotides matching TRBD1. The material sequenced was peripheral blood, taken on day 0 of AZD1222 vaccination. The DNA for the CDR3 is TGTGCCTGGGGACAGTGGAACACTGAAGCTTTCTTT. Its protein is CAWGQWNTEAFF.